The rows below give T cell receptor beta chains drawn from one sample of a study of blood T cell repertoires in COVID-19. The assay was immunoSEQ multiplex PCR, and TCRdb's table has in-frame clones only and misses some. The sample consists of about 440,000 clones, around nine tenths of them appearing once. The sample consisted of peripheral blood. Receptor source: a woman aged 30 to 39 with acute or convalescent COVID-19. The CDR3 runs from the conserved cysteine through the conserved F or W. Each record gives: clone size, J gene, V gene, D gene, CDR3 protein, CDR3 DNA. The D gene is left open where the match is weak. Not every row has a clone size; where given, it reads once, few, many or a size class.

-	TRBJ2-7	TRBV11-2	-	CASSLRGNEQYF	TGTGCCAGCAGCTTAAGAGGGAACGAGCAGTACTTC
-	TRBJ2-3	TRBV6-2/TRBV6-3	-	CASSSSTDTQYF	TGTGCCAGCAGTTCGAGCACAGATACGCAGTATTTT
-	TRBJ1-1	TRBV2	-	CASKLGRVNTEAFF	TGTGCCAGCAAGTTAGGCAGGGTGAACACTGAAGCTTTCTTT
few	TRBJ1-1	TRBV5-4	TRBD1	CASSPPGQLNTEAFF	TGTGCCAGCAGCCCCCCGGGACAGCTGAACACTGAAGCTTTCTTT
-	TRBJ2-1	TRBV29-1	-	CSVVRLEGEQFF	TGCAGCGTTGTCCGTCTCGAGGGCGAGCAGTTCTTC
-	TRBJ1-5	TRBV28	TRBD1	CASRTPEGTQTGKNQPQHF	TGTGCCAGCAGAACGCCAGAGGGGACTCAGACAGGGAAGAATCAGCCCCAGCATTTT
-	TRBJ2-7	TRBV15	TRBD2	CATSRSAGDYEQYF	TGTGCCACCAGCAGATCAGCGGGGGACTACGAGCAGTACTTC
-	TRBJ2-7	TRBV28	TRBD1	CASSAMTGPSYEQYF	TGTGCCAGCAGCGCGATGACAGGGCCATCCTACGAGCAGTACTTC
-	TRBJ1-2	TRBV18	TRBD1	CASSPGTGVQNYGYTF	TGTGCCAGCTCACCAGGGACAGGGGTTCAGAACTATGGCTACACCTTC
-	TRBJ1-6	TRBV7-8	TRBD1	CASSVSQSSFPGGSPLHF	TGTGCCAGCAGCGTGTCTCAAAGTTCTTTCCCAGGGGGTTCACCCCTCCACTTT
-	TRBJ2-3	TRBV27	TRBD2	CASTTYGLAGGEDTQYF	TGTGCCAGCACTACCTACGGACTAGCGGGGGGGGAGGATACGCAGTATTTT
-	TRBJ1-2	TRBV28	TRBD1	CASSFNRDRGNYGYTF	TGTGCCAGCAGTTTCAACCGGGACAGGGGTAACTATGGCTACACCTTC
once	TRBJ2-7	TRBV28	-	CASRYGDEQYF	TGTGCCAGCAGATACGGTGATGAGCAGTACTTC
-	TRBJ2-6	TRBV24-1	-	CATSPGVGANVLTF	TGTGCCACCAGTCCGGGGGTAGGGGCCAACGTCCTGACTTTC
-	TRBJ1-3	TRBV5-1	TRBD1	CASSFSGQANSGNTIYF	TGCGCCAGCAGCTTTTCGGGACAGGCGAACTCTGGAAACACCATATATTTT
-	TRBJ1-2	TRBV28	-	CASTQTGVYGYTF	TGTGCCAGCACCCAGACGGGAGTCTATGGCTACACCTTC
-	TRBJ1-2	TRBV6-5	TRBD1	CASRGQGGSNYGYTF	TGTGCCAGCAGGGGGCAGGGGGGATCCAACTATGGCTACACCTTC
-	TRBJ2-3	TRBV14	-	CASSQELRDTQYF	TGTGCCAGCAGCCAAGAGTTGAGAGATACGCAGTATTTT
-	TRBJ2-7	TRBV5-6	-	CASSSISITYEQYF	TGTGCCAGCAGCTCAATATCTATCACCTACGAGCAGTACTTC
-	TRBJ2-5	TRBV7-9	-	CASSSTEQGQYQETQYF	TGTGCCAGCAGCTCCACCGAACAGGGTCAGTACCAAGAGACCCAGTACTTC
few	TRBJ1-5	TRBV12-3/TRBV12-4	-	CASSSNWRAQHF	TGTGCCAGCAGTTCCAACTGGAGGGCCCAGCATTTT